Listed here are 21 T cell receptor beta chains from one sample, sequenced in a study of patients and donors after allogeneic stem cell transplantation. TCRdb fed the RT-PCR reads into MiXCR, producing one record per CDR3 protein. The sample lists about 960,000 distinct CDR3 sequences, over 15% occurring once. The sequencing input was blood, either unsorted or a sorted T cell fraction (not recorded which). The receptors here all came from a human donor who was either an allogeneic HSCT recipient or a stem cell or donor lymphocyte infusion donor (not recorded which). It is not recorded whose cells these are; they may come from a transplant donor.

This chain uses TRBV14 with TRBJ2-5; 8 nucleotides match TRBD2. Germline lookup yields CDR1 SGHDN and CDR2 FVKESK. The V gene end was trimmed by 3 bases and the J gene end by 5 bases; junction bases not matched to a gene: 11. This CDR3 has 16 residues. The CDR3 loop reads CASSHELAGPGETQYF. CDR3 bases: TGTGCCAGCAGCCACGAGCTAGCGGGTCCGGGGGAGACCCAGTACTTC.

The chain couples TRBV25-1 to TRBJ1-2, with D possibly TRBD1 on 6 matching bases. Germline V CDR1 and CDR2: MGHDK, SYGVNS. The CDR3 is made up of 14 amino acids. V lost 7 bases, J lost 5 bases, and 17 bases lay in between. The CDR3 loop reads CASTLSGTSYGYTF. The DNA for the CDR3 is TGTGCCAGCACTCTTTCTGGGACATCGTATGGCTACACCTTC.

This clonotype was counted a few times. The V and J genes are TRBV20-1 and TRBJ1-2; D may be TRBD1 (5 bases). Trimming removed 3 bases at V and 2 bases at J, with 10 bases between. This CDR3 comprises 13 residues. Germline values: CDR1 DFQATT, CDR2 SNEGSKA (reference sequence). Written as DNA, the CDR3 is TGCAGTGCTAGTCAGGGTCAAAACTATGGCTACACCTTC. It specifies CSASQGQNYGYTF.

This clonotype was detected only a few times. The chain carries TRBV9 and TRBJ2-7; the D is unclear. Trimming took 0 bases from V and 3 from J, leaving 13 bases between them. The V gene's germline CDR1 is SGDLS and CDR2 YYNGEE. The CDR3 is made up of 15 amino acids. The DNA of the CDR3 is TGTGCCAGCAGCGTAGCTACCGGAGCCTTCTACGAGCAGTACTTC. It is translated as CASSVATGAFYEQYF.

This clonotype appeared a few times. V usage is TRBV7-2 and J usage is TRBJ2-3, with D hard to call. The CDR3 is made up of 14 amino acids. From germline, CDR1 is SGHTA and CDR2 FQGNSA. The V and J ends lost 0 bases and 6 bases respectively, with 10 bases between them. The DNA for the CDR3 is TGTGCCAGCAGCTTAGCTTCGCTCGGGGATACGCAGTATTTT. As protein: CASSLASLGDTQYF.

CDR3: CASSLGQGWGNQPQHF. As DNA, the CDR3 is TGTGCCAGCAGTCTGGGACAGGGTTGGGGCAATCAGCCCCAGCATTTT. This sequence joins TRBV12-3 or TRBV12-4 and TRBJ1-5, with 9 nucleotides matching TRBD1. The CDR3 totals 16 residues. The J segment lost 2 bases and the V segment lost 5 bases, leaving 7 bases of the junction unmatched.

This clonotype was observed many times. The CDR3 sequence is CASSFTGYHNSPLHF. In DNA form, the CDR3 reads TGTGCCAGCAGTTTCACGGGGTACCATAATTCACCCCTCCACTTT. The chain employs TRBV12-3 or TRBV12-4 and TRBJ1-6; D call uncertain. V was shortened by 3 bases and J by 5 bases, with 11 bases between the two germline ends. The CDR3 totals 15 residues.

In this sample, this clonotype turned up a few times. The chain is built from TRBV5-1 and TRBJ1-1, with D unresolved. Germline CDR1 reads SGHRS; CDR2 reads YFSETQ. Deletions cut 0 bases from V and 4 bases from J, with 13 bases between. The CDR3 is 15 amino acids. This chain's CDR3 is CASSLGGNRGTEAFF. The CDR3 DNA reads as TGCGCCAGCAGCTTGGGGGGAAATCGGGGCACTGAAGCTTTCTTT.

Many counts were recorded for this clonotype. This chain joins TRBV5-1 and TRBJ2-5; D may be TRBD2 (5 bases). V was clipped by 2 bases and J by 4 bases, with 9 bases between them. There are 13 residues in the CDR3. Per germline, CDR1 SGHRS and CDR2 YFSETQ. The CDR3: CASSFGRGETQYF. The CDR3 DNA is TGCGCCAGCAGCTTTGGTCGGGGAGAGACCCAGTACTTC.

This clonotype has more than one count but fewer than ten. The rearrangement joins TRBV6-2 or TRBV6-3 to TRBJ1-4; unclear D gene. Trimming took 7 bases from V and 2 from J, leaving 17 bases between them. CDR3 length: 16 residues. The germline V gene has CDR1 MNHEY and CDR2 SVGEGT. DNA of the CDR3: TGTGCCAGCACCTACGGGAGGTCGAGGACTAATGAAAAACTGTTTTTT. It codes for CASTYGRSRTNEKLFF.

CDR3: CSARERRTGSGNQPQHF. CDR3 coding DNA: TGCAGTGCTAGAGAGCGACGGACAGGGTCGGGCAATCAGCCCCAGCATTTT. This chain connects TRBV20-1 to TRBJ1-5; 8 bases agree with TRBD1. The germline V gene encodes CDR1 DFQATT and CDR2 SNEGSKA (reference sequence). Germline trimming cut 0 bases from V and 2 bases from J; bases unmatched to any gene: 9. This CDR3 has 17 residues.

This clonotype turned up a few times. The chain recombines TRBV6-5 with TRBJ2-1, with D possibly being TRBD1 (5 bases). Germline values: CDR1 MNHEY, CDR2 SVGAGI. The CDR3 sequence is 13 residues long. V was shortened by 2 bases and J by 7 bases, with 9 bases between the two germline ends. The CDR3 here is CASSYVGRNEQFF. CDR3 nucleotides: TGTGCCAGCAGTTACGTGGGGCGGAATGAGCAGTTCTTC.

The chain has TRBV5-1 and TRBJ2-3, with 7 positions matching TRBD2. The trim removed 6 bases at V and 3 bases at J, leaving 7 bases unmatched. Germline CDR1 and CDR2: SGHRS and YFSETQ. The CDR3 runs to 14 residues. The CDR3: CASTRGGGTDTQYF. In nucleotides, the CDR3 is TGCGCCAGCACCCGAGGCGGGGGAACAGATACGCAGTATTTT.

This clonotype was observed at least ten times. The chain links TRBV2 to TRBJ2-7; TRBD2 might be the D (5 bases). Germline lookup yields CDR1 SNHLY and CDR2 FYNNEI. The CDR3 is 12 amino acids. The V gene lost 4 bases and the J gene lost 1 base, with 5 bases spanning the gap. CDR3 region: CASSGRSYEQYF. CDR3 coding DNA: TGTGCCAGCAGTGGGAGGTCCTACGAGCAGTACTTC. Full variable domain (rest looked up from reference TRBV2 and TRBJ2-7): EPEVTQTPSHQVTQMGQEVILRCVPISNHLYFYWYRQILGQKVEFLVSFYNNEISEKSEIFDDQFSVERPDGSNFTLKIRSTKLEDSAMYFCASSGRSYEQYFGPGTRLTVT.

J is TRBJ1-2 and V is TRBV7-9; no definite D call. V was clipped by 1 base and J by 5 bases, with 8 bases between them. The CDR3 has 13 residues. Germline CDR1 and CDR2: SEHNR and FQNEAQ (reference sequence). CDR3 nucleotides: TGTGCCAGCAGCTTAGATGGCTTTTATGGCTACACCTTC. It yields the protein CASSLDGFYGYTF.

The J gene is TRBJ1-5, the V gene TRBV5-1, with 7 bases fitting TRBD1. The CDR3 covers 14 residues. Germline V lookup: CDR1 SGHRS, CDR2 YFSETQ. With 4 bases clipped from V and 6 bases from J, the junction kept 7 bases outside the gene matches. The CDR3 spells CASSTGQVGQPQHF. The CDR3, as DNA: TGCGCCAGCAGCACAGGACAGGTGGGTCAGCCCCAGCATTTT.

This clonotype came up a few times. This rearrangement joins TRBV20-1 to TRBJ2-7, with D possibly being TRBD1 or TRBD2 (6 bases each). Trimming removed 0 bases from V and 2 bases from J, with 17 bases in between. Germline CDR1 is DFQATT and CDR2 is SNEGSKA (reference sequence). This CDR3 has 16 residues. The chain's CDR3 is CSARDPGAGHAYEQYF. Here the CDR3 DNA reads TGCAGTGCTAGAGATCCGGGGGCGGGACACGCCTACGAGCAGTACTTC.

This rearrangement joins TRBV19 to TRBJ1-3; D not certain. Trimming shortened V by 10 bases and J by 2 bases, and 15 bases separated the two germline ends. CDR1 is LNHDA, CDR2 SQIVND, per germline (reference sequence). This CDR3 has 14 residues. In DNA, the CDR3 is TGTGCCACCCATCGGGGTTCAGCTGGAAACACCATATATTTT. Its protein is CATHRGSAGNTIYF.

This clonotype was recorded a few times. The gene calls are TRBV5-1 and TRBJ1-2; D is possibly TRBD1 (6 bases). The length of the CDR3 is 17 residues. Germline V CDR1 and CDR2: SGHRS, YFSETQ. With 0 bases removed from V and 2 bases from J, the gap between germline ends came to 17 bases. The CDR3 bases are TGCGCCAGCAGCTTGGCCGGGTATTGGGGGCCGAACTATGGCTACACCTTC. Amino acids: CASSLAGYWGPNYGYTF.

The chain has TRBV20-1 and TRBJ2-7, with 8 nucleotides matching TRBD2. This CDR3 comprises 14 residues. CDR1 is DFQATT, CDR2 SNEGSKA, per germline (reference sequence). Germline trimming cut 3 bases from V and 2 bases from J; bases unmatched to any gene: 6. CDR3 loop: CSASLGTSPYEQYF. Here the CDR3 DNA reads TGCAGTGCTAGTCTCGGGACTAGTCCCTACGAGCAGTACTTC.

The rearrangement links TRBV7-3 to TRBJ1-6; 7 bases align to TRBD1. J lost 9 bases, V lost 6 bases, and 5 bases had no gene match. The CDR3 is 13 amino acids. Per germline, CDR1 SGHTA and CDR2 FQGTGA. CDR3 DNA: TGTGCCAGCAGAACAGGGGATAGTTCACCCCTCCACTTT. Translation gives CASRTGDSSPLHF. Filled out from reference TRBV7-3 and TRBJ1-6, the complete variable domain reads GAGVSQTPSNKVTEKGKYVELRCDPISGHTALYWYRQSLGQGPEFLIYFQGTGAADDSGLPNDRFFAVRPEGSVSTLKIQRTERGDSAVYLCASRTGDSSPLHFGNGTRLTVT.